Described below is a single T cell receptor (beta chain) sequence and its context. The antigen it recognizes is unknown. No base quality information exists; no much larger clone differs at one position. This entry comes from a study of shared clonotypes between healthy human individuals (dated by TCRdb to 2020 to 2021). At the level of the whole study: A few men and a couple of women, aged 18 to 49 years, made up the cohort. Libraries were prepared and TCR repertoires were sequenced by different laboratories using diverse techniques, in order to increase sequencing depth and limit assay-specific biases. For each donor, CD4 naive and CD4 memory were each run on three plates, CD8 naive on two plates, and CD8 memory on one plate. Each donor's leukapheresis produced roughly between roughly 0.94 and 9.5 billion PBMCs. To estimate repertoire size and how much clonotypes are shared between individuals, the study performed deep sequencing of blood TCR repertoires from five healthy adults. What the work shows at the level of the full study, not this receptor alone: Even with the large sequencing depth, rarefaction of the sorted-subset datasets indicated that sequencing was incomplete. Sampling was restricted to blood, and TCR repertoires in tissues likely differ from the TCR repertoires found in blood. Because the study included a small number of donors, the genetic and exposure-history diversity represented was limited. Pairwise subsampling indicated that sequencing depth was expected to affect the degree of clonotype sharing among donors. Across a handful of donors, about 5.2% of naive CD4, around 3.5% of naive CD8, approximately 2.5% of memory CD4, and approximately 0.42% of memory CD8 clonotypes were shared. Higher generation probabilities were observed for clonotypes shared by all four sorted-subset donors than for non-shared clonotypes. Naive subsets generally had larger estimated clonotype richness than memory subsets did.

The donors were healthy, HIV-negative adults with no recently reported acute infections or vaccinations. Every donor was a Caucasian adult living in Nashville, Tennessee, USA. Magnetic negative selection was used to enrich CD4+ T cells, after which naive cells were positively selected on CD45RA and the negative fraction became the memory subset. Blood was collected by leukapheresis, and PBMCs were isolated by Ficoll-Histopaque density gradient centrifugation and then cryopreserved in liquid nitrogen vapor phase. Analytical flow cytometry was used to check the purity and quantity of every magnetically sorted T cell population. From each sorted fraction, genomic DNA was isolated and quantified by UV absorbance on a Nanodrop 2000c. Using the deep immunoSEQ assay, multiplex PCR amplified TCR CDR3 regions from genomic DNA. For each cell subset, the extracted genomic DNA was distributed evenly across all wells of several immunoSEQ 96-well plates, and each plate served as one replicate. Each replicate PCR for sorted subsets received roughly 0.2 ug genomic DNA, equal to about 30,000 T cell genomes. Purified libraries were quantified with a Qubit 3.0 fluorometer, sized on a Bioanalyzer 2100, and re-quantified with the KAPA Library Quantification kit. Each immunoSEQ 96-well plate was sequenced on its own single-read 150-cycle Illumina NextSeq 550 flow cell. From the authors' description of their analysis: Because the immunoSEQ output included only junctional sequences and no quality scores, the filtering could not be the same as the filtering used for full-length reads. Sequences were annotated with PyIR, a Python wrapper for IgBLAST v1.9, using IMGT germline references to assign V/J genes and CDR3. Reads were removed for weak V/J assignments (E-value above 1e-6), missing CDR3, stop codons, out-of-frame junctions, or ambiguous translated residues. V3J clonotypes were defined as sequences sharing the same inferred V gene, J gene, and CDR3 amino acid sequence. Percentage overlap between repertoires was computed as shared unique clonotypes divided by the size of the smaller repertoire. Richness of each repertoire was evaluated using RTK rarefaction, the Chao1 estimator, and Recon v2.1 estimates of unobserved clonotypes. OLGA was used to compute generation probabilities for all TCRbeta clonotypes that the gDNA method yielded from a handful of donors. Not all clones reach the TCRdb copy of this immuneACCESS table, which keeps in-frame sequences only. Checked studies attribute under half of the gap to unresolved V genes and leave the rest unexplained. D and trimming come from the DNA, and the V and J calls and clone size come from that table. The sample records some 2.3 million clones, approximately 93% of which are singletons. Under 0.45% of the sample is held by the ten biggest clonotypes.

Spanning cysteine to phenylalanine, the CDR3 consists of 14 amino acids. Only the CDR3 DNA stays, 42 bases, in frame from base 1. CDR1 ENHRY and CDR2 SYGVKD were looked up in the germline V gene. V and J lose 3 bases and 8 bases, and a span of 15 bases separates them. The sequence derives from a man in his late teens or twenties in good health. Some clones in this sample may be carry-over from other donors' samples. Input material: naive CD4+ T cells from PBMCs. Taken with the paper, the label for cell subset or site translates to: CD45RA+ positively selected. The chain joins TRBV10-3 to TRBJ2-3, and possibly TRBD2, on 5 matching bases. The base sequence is TGTGCCATCAGTGATCGAAAGGACTCGCCTACGCAGTATTTT. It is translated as CAISDRKDSPTQYF.